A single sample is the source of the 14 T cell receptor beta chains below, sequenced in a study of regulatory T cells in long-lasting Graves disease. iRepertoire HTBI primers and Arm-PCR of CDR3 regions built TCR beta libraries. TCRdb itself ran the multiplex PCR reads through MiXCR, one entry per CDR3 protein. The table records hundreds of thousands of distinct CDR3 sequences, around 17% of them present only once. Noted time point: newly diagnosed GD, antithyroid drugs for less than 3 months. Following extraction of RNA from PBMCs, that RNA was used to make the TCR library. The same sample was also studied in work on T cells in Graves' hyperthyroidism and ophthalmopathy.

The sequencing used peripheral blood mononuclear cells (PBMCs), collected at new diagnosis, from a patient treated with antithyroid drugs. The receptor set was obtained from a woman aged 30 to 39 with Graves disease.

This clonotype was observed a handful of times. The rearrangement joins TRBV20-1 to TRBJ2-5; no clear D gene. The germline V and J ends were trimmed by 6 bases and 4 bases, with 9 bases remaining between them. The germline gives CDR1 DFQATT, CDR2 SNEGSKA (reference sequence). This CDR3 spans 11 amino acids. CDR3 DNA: TGCAGTGCCTCCGAAACAGAGACCCAGTACTTC. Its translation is CSASETETQYF.

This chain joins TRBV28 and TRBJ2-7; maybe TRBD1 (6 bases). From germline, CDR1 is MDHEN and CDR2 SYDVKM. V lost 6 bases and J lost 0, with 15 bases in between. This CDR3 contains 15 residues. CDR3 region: CASRTHQGTSYEQYF. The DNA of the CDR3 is TGTGCCAGCAGGACCCATCAGGGGACCTCCTACGAGCAGTACTTC.

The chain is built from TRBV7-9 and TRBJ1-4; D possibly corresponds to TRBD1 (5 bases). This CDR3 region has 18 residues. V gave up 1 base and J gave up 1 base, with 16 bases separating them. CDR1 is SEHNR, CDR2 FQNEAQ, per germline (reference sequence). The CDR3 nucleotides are TGTGCCAGCAGCTTAGGGCGGGGGATCACCTTAACTAATGAAAAACTGTTTTTT. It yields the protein CASSLGRGITLTNEKLFF.

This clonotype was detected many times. CDR3 sequence reads: CASSFYTAPNTEAFF. The CDR3 DNA follows: TGTGCCAGCAGTTTTTATACAGCCCCGAACACTGAAGCTTTCTTT. The V call is TRBV28, the J call TRBJ1-1; D gene ambiguous. The CDR3 sequence is 15 residues long. V was trimmed by 3 bases and J by 1 base, leaving 12 bases between them. Germline V gene data show CDR1 as MDHEN and CDR2 as SYDVKM.

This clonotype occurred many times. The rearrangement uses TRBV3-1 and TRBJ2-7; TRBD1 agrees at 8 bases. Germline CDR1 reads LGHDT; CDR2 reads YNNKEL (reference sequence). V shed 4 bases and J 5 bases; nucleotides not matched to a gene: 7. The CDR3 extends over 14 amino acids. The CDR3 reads CASSLLDRVHEQYF. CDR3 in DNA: TGTGCCAGCAGCCTACTGGACAGGGTCCACGAGCAGTACTTC.

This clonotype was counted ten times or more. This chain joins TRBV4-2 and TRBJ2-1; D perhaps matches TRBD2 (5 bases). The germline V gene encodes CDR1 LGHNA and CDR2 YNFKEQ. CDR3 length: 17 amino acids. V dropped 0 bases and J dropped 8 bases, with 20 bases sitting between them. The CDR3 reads CASSQEGWLLGSHEQFF. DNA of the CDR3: TGTGCCAGCAGCCAAGAAGGGTGGCTGCTAGGGAGCCATGAGCAGTTCTTC.

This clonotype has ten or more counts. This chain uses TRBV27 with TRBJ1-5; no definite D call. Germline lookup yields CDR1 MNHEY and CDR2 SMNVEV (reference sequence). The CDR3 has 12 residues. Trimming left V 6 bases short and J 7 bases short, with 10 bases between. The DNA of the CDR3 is TGTGCCAGCAGCTTGATTGGCCAGCCCCAGCATTTT. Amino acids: CASSLIGQPQHF.

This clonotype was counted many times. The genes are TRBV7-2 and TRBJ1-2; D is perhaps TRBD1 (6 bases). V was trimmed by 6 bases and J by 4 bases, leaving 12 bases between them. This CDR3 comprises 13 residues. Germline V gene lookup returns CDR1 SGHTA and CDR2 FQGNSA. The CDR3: CASSRDISYGYTF. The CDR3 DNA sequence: TGTGCCAGCAGTCGGGACATCTCCTATGGCTACACCTTC.

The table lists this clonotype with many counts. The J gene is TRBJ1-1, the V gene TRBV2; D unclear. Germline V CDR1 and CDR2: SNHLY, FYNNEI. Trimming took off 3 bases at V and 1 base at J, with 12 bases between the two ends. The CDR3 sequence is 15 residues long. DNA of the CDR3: TGTGCCAGCAGTGAGTCCTCCTTTGGGAACACTGAAGCTTTCTTT. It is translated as CASSESSFGNTEAFF.

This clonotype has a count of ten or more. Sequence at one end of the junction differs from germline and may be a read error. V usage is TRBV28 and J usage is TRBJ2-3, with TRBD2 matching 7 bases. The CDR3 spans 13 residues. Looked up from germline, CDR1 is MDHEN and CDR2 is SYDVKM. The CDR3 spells CASRLTSKDTQYF. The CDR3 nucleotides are TGTGCCAGCAGGCTGACTAGCAAAGATACGCAGTATTTT.

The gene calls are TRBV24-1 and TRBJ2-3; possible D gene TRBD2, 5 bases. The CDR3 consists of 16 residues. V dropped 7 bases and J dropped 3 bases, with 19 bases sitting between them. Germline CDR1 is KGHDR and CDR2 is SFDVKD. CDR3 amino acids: CATSPGWERGTDTQYF. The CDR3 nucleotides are TGTGCCACCAGCCCCGGATGGGAACGAGGGACAGATACGCAGTATTTT.

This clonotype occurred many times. The CDR3 nucleotides are TGTGCCAGCAGCCCCGGGACAGGGATAGGGTACACTGAAGCTTTCTTT. Translation: CASSPGTGIGYTEAFF. The rearrangement uses TRBV6-2 or TRBV6-3 and TRBJ1-1, with 9 bases identical to TRBD1. With 6 bases clipped from V and 3 bases from J, the junction kept 11 bases outside the gene matches. The length of the CDR3 is 16 residues. Germline values: CDR1 MNHEY, CDR2 SVGEGT.

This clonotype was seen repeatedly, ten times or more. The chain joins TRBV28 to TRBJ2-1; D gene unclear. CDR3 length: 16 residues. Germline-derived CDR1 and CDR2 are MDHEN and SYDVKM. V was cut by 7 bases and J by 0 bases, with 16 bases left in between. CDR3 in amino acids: CASTANRRSSYNEQFF. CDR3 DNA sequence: TGTGCCAGCACCGCAAATCGGCGGAGCTCCTACAATGAGCAGTTCTTC.

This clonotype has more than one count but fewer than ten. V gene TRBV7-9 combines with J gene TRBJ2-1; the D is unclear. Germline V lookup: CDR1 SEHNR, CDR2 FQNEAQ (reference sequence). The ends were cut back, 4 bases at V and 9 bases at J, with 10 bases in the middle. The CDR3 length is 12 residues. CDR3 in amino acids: CASSYRWVEQFF. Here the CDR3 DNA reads TGTGCCAGCAGCTATAGGTGGGTTGAGCAGTTCTTC.